This T cell receptor beta chain was observed in a study of T-cell memory formation after mild COVID-19. It was 5'RACE with constant-segment primers that produced the TCR alpha and TCR beta cDNA libraries, which carried sample barcodes and UMIs. TCRdb processed the 5' RACE reads anew with MiXCR; each CDR3 protein has one entry. The sample records around 430,000 distinct CDR3 sequences, 15% to 20% being singletons. Points on this clonotype: Its antigen is unknown.

Trimming removed 1 base from V and 1 base from J, with 4 bases in between. Germline-derived CDR1 and CDR2 are SQVTM and ANQGSEA. The CDR3 is 12 amino acids. Notes on the study in general: Clones that got smaller from day 15 to 85 had even CD4/CD8, while clones growing later tipped toward CD4+.

The genes are TRBV29-1 and TRBJ2-5; D not certain. The receptor's source is a man between 18 and 29 years old who had mild COVID-19 (a few samples of this study predate the infection). Cell type and time point are not known. The specimen was PBMCs or a T cell subset sorted from them (not recorded which). Written as DNA, the CDR3 is TGCAGCGTTGAAGGTTTCCAAGAGACCCAGTACTTC. It yields the protein CSVEGFQETQYF. Variable domain in full (rest from reference TRBV29-1 and TRBJ2-5): SAVISQKPSRDICQRGTSLTIQCQVDSQVTMMFWYRQQPGQSLTLIATANQGSEATYESGFVIDKFPISRPNLTFSTLTVSNMSPEDSSIYLCSVEGFQETQYFGPGTRLLVL.